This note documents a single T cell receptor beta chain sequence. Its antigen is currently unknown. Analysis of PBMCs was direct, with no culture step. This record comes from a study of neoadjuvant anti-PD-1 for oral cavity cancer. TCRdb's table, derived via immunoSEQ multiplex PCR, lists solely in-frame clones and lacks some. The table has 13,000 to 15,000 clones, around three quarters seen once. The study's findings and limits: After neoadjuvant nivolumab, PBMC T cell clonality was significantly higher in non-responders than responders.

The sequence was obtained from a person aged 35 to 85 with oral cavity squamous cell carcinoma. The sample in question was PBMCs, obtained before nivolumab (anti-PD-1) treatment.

The CDR3 is CASTIQGYNSPLHF. CDR3 sequence (DNA): TGTGCCAGCACAATACAGGGGTATAATTCACCCCTCCACTTT. The chain employs TRBV5-4 and TRBJ1-6; 7 nucleotides agree with TRBD1. This CDR3 spans 14 amino acids. J gave up 4 bases and V 6 bases, and 4 bases lay outside the gene matches. Germline V gene data show CDR1 as SGHNT and CDR2 as YYREEE (reference sequence).